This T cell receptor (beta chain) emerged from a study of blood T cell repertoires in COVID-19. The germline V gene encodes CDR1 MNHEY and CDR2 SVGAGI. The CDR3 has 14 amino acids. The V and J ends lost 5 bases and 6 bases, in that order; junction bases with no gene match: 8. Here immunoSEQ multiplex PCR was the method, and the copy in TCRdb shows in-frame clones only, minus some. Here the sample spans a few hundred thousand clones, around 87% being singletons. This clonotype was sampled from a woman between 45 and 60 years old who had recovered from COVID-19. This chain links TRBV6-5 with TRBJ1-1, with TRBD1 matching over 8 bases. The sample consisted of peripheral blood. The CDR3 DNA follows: TGTGCCAGCAGTCCCGACAGGGGTAGGTCTGAAGCTTTCTTT. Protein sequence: CASSPDRGRSEAFF.